Listed below are T cell receptor beta chains from one sample, sequenced in a study of blood T cell repertoires in COVID-19. This table comes from immunoSEQ multiplex PCR, and its TCRdb copy is limited to in-frame clones, with some not included. The sample shows under 300,000 clones, about 80% of them seen only once. The sequencing sample was made of peripheral blood. The receptors stem from a woman of 80 years or more with acute or convalescent COVID-19. Both conserved end residues are part of each CDR3. The D gene is left open where the match is weak. The size of a clone is reported for some rows only, either as once, few or many, or as a class for expanded clones.

abundance	j_gene	d_gene	v_gene	CDR3aa	CDR3nt
few	TRBJ2-7	-	TRBV12-2	CASRSKRTSGGYEQYF	TGTGCAAGTCGCTCGAAACGGACTAGCGGGGGGTACGAGCAGTACTTC
-	TRBJ1-5	TRBD1	TRBV27	CASSPRDRGFGNQPQHF	TGTGCCAGCAGCCCTCGGGACAGGGGGTTTGGCAATCAGCCCCAGCATTTT
-	TRBJ1-2	TRBD1	TRBV19	CASSIVGTGNGYTF	TGTGCCAGTAGTATAGTCGGGACAGGGAATGGCTACACCTTC
-	TRBJ1-1	-	TRBV24-1	CATSQQGNTEAFF	TGTGCCACCAGTCAACAGGGTAACACTGAAGCTTTCTTT
-	TRBJ2-2	TRBD1	TRBV10-2	CASRTTGQGNTGELFF	TGCGCCAGCAGAACTACGGGACAGGGGAACACCGGGGAGCTGTTTTTT
-	TRBJ1-2	TRBD1	TRBV27	CASSLQYGTGGDGYTF	TGTGCCAGCAGTTTACAATACGGGACAGGGGGCGATGGCTACACCTTC
few	TRBJ1-1	TRBD1	TRBV3-1/TRBV3-2	CASSLLPPGQGAEAFF	TGTGCCAGCAGCCTTTTACCTCCGGGACAGGGGGCTGAAGCTTTCTTT
-	TRBJ2-3	TRBD2	TRBV7-3	CASSKSGGLTDTQYF	TGTGCCAGCAGCAAAAGCGGGGGCCTCACAGATACGCAGTATTTT
-	TRBJ1-4	TRBD1	TRBV2	CASSPGTELFF	TGTGCCAGCAGCCCCGGGACAGAACTGTTTTTT
few	TRBJ1-2	TRBD1	TRBV20-1	CSAEGQGGHTF	TGCAGTGCTGAGGGACAGGGCGGGCACACCTTC